This T cell receptor beta chain comes out of a study of T cells in women clearing cervical HPV infection. Study context: Cases were women with histologically confirmed HPV16-related CIN3 or worse, including 2 invasive cancers.

This CDR3 region has 13 residues. Trimming removed 5 bases at V and 5 bases at J, with 15 bases between. CDR1 is DFQATT, CDR2 SNEGSKA, per germline (reference sequence). Generated by immunoSEQ multiplex PCR, the TCRdb table keeps only in-frame clones and is missing some. Here the sample table reports approximately 44,000 clones. Study-wide findings and caveats: Controls had more TRBV6-7 (approximately 0.16%) than cases (approximately 0.11%).

Note on this clone: The antigen is undetermined. The read ends 3 residues shy of where the CDR3 ends; the end is completed using the germline J gene.

Cervical HPV DNA detected by MY09/MY11 PCR, typed by dot-blot. The receptor was isolated from a woman between 18 and 70 years old with a cervical HPV16 infection that either progressed to CIN3+ or cleared (not recorded which). The chain is built from TRBV20-1 and TRBJ2-5; weak D call: TRBD1 (6 bases). Sequenced: blood buffy coat. The CDR3 sequence is CSAAGQTGETQYF. CDR3 DNA, as far as it was read: TGCAGTGCTGCCGGACAGACGGGGGAGACC.